This entry features one T cell receptor (beta chain) sequence. This entry belongs to a study of OX40 agonist ivuxolimab in advanced cancers. This CDR3 is 13 amino acids long. Trimming cost V 5 bases and J 9 bases, with 17 bases left between them. Germline CDR1 reads SGHTA; CDR2 reads FQGNSA. Sequenced by immunoSEQ multiplex PCR; TCRdb stores in-frame clones only, minus some. The table shows approximately 70,000 clones, with around 90% occurring only once. This sample comprised CD4+ or CD8+ T cells sorted from blood, obtained in a trial of the OX40 agonist ivuxolimab. The sequence was obtained from an adult with an advanced solid tumor such as melanoma, head and neck, liver or kidney cancer. The genes are TRBV7-2 and TRBJ2-7; weak D call: TRBD1 (6 bases). This chain's CDR3 is CASSIGQSGLQYF. CDR3 nucleotide sequence: TGTGCCAGCAGCATCGGACAGTCTGGCTTGCAGTACTTC.